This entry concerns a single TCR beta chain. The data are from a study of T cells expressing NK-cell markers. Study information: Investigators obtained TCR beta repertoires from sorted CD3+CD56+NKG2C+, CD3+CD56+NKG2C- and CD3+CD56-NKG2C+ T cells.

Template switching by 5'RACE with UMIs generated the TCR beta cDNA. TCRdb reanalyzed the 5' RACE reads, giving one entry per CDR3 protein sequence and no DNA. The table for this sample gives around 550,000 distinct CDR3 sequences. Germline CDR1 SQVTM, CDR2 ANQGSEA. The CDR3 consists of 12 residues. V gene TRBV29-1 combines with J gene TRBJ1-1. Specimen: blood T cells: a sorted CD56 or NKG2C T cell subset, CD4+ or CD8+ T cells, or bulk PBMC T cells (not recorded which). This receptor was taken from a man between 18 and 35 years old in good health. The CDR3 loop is CSVDYGGVGAFF.